Following are 5 T cell receptor beta chains from one sample sequenced in a study of neurological immune-mediated disorders. TCRdb reprocessed the 5' RACE reads with MiXCR, giving one entry per CDR3 protein. The sample consists of roughly 100,000 distinct CDR3 sequences, 3.5% of them appearing once. The specimen sequenced was PBMCs. These receptor sequences come from a woman aged 18-29 years with multiple sclerosis.

At least ten counts were recorded for this clonotype. The CDR3 DNA reads TGTGCCAGCGGGACTAGCGGCTACAATGAGCAGTTCTTC. As protein: CASGTSGYNEQFF. This sequence joins TRBV12-3 or TRBV12-4 and TRBJ2-1; the match to TRBD2 covers 11 bases. The CDR3 loop spans 13 amino acids. With V trimmed by 8 bases and J by 3 bases, 0 bases remained unmatched.

This clonotype was counted at least ten times. The genes are TRBV24-1 and TRBJ1-1; weak D call: TRBD1 (5 bases). This CDR3 comprises 13 residues. The germline CDR1 and CDR2 sequences are KGHDR and SFDVKD. V lost 8 bases and J 1 base, leaving 10 bases between the germline ends. The CDR3 is CATTRGANTEAFF. CDR3 DNA sequence: TGTGCCACCACTCGCGGGGCGAACACTGAAGCTTTCTTT.

There are many counts of this clonotype. The rearrangement links TRBV7-6 to TRBJ2-4; tentative D call: TRBD2 (5 bases). V gave up 1 base and J gave up 5 bases, with 27 bases separating them. Looked up from germline, CDR1 is SGHVS and CDR2 is FNYEAQ. CDR3 size: 20 residues. For the CDR3, the DNA is TGTGCCAGCAGCTTAGTACAGAGAAAACCCCCAACCCGGAGGCAAAACATTCAGTACTTC. Translated, it gives CASSLVQRKPPTRRQNIQYF.

This clonotype was observed at least ten times. The rearrangement uses TRBV18 and TRBJ1-1, with a weak D call TRBD1 (6 bases). The V and J ends lost 3 bases and 3 bases respectively, with 11 bases between them. CDR3 length: 14 amino acids. CDR1 and CDR2 (germline): KGHSH, LQKENI. CDR3 sequence (DNA): TGTGCCAGCTCACCCGGACAGAGGGACACTGAAGCTTTCTTT. Translating gives CASSPGQRDTEAFF.

At least ten counts were recorded for this clonotype. This chain joins TRBV29-1 and TRBJ1-6, with D unclear. The CDR3 totals 14 residues. The germline V gene has CDR1 SQVTM and CDR2 ANQGSEA. Between the trimmed V and J ends, which lost 8 bases and 5 bases, there was a span of 16 bases. The CDR3 here is CSILAPADNSPLHF. In DNA form, the CDR3 reads TGCAGCATACTGGCGCCCGCAGATAATTCACCCCTCCACTTT. Full variable domain (rest looked up from reference TRBV29-1 and TRBJ1-6): SAVISQKPSRDICQRGTSLTIQCQVDSQVTMMFWYRQQPGQSLTLIATANQGSEATYESGFVIDKFPISRPNLTFSTLTVSNMSPEDSSIYLCSILAPADNSPLHFGNGTRLTVT.